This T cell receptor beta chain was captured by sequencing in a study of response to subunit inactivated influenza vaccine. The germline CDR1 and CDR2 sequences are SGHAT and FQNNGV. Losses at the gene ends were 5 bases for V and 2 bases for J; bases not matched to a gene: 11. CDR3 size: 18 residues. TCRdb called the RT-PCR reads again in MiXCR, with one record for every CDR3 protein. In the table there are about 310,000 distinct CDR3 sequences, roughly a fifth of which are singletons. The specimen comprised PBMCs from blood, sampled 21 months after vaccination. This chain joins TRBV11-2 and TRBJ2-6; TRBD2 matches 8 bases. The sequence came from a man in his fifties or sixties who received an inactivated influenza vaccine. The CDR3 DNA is TGTGCCAGCAGCCCTCTTCGGTCGGGGGGGCCTGGGGCCAACGTCCTGACTTTC. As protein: CASSPLRSGGPGANVLTF.